This T cell receptor (beta chain) was retrieved from a study of cytomegalovirus exposure and HLA in healthy donors. Across the study: A later analysis reported the 130 or so validation repertoires used the same platform as the 666 first-cohort repertoires. Study-level points and caveats: Cytomegalovirus association was listed for roughly 160 TCR beta chains. Reports showed the classifier diagnosing cytomegalovirus status with high specificity and sensitivity.

Germline trimming cut 1 base from V and 11 bases from J; bases unmatched to any gene: 2. The length of the CDR3 is 12 residues. Germline V CDR1 and CDR2: LNHDA, SQIVND (reference sequence). In regard to this clone: As yet, its antigen is unknown.

Method: immunoSEQ multiplex PCR; TCRdb's copy keeps in-frame clones and lacks some. The sample includes 150,000 to 200,000 clones, about 88% of them seen just once. The clonotype was recovered from a man aged 18 to 30 in good health and CMV-seronegative. V gene TRBV19 combines with J gene TRBJ1-1; 9 bases are shared with TRBD1. Source material: PBMCs. CDR3 loop: CASSIGGTGAFF. The DNA of the CDR3 is TGTGCCAGTAGTATAGGGGGGACAGGGGCTTTCTTT.